This is a list of T cell receptor beta chains from one sample in a study of blood T cell repertoires in COVID-19. Sequenced by immunoSEQ multiplex PCR; TCRdb stores in-frame clones only, minus some. The table lists a few hundred thousand clones, around 89% of them singletons. The sequenced material came from peripheral blood. The receptors come from a woman in her fifties or sixties with acute or convalescent COVID-19. CDR3s include the opening cysteine and the closing phenylalanine or tryptophan. D genes are given only for firm matches. Some rows mark clone size as missing; the rest say once, few, many or name a class of expanded clone.

CDR3 protein | CDR3 DNA | D gene | J gene | V gene | clone size
CASSLGGSTQPQHF | TGCGCCAGCAGCTTGGGAGGCAGTACTCAGCCCCAGCATTTT | NA | TRBJ1-5 | TRBV5-1 | few
CASKDRSESYNEQFF | TGCGCCAGCAAAGACAGGTCGGAGTCCTACAATGAGCAGTTCTTC | NA | TRBJ2-1 | TRBV4-1 | NA
CASSLVVQGAGGYTF | TGTGCCAGCAGCTTGGTGGTTCAGGGGGCAGGCGGCTACACCTTC | TRBD1 | TRBJ1-2 | TRBV5-8 | NA
CASSPTRSGTGELFF | TGTGCCAGCAGTCCGACTAGGTCGGGGACCGGGGAGCTGTTTTTT | NA | TRBJ2-2 | TRBV27 | few
CASSRRQAYEQYF | TGTGCCAGCAGTAGGCGACAGGCCTACGAGCAGTACTTC | NA | TRBJ2-7 | TRBV6-5 | NA
CASSRVFRDRDHNEQFF | TGTGCCAGCAGCCGGGTCTTTCGGGACAGGGACCACAATGAGCAGTTCTTC | TRBD1 | TRBJ2-1 | TRBV14 | NA
CATSRDPSGSGNTIYF | TGTGCCACCAGCAGAGATCCCTCAGGTTCTGGAAACACCATATATTTT | NA | TRBJ1-3 | TRBV15 | NA
CASSSQTSGGAETQYF | TGTGCCAGCAGCTCACAGACTAGCGGGGGGGCGGAGACCCAGTACTTC | TRBD2 | TRBJ2-5 | TRBV7-2 | NA
CASSYGQGAYEQYF | TGTGCCAGCAGCTACGGACAGGGGGCCTACGAGCAGTACTTC | TRBD1 | TRBJ2-7 | TRBV5-4 | NA
CASSSPGSTGRGGAEYTF | TGTGCCAGCAGCTCCCCCGGGAGTACAGGAAGGGGAGGGGCAGAATACACCTTC | NA | TRBJ1-2 | TRBV7-9 | NA
CASSLDWTGVSGNTIYF | TGTGCCAGCAGCTTAGATTGGACAGGGGTCTCTGGAAACACCATATATTTT | TRBD1 | TRBJ1-3 | TRBV11-3 | NA
CASSLTAASGTGELFF | TGTGCCAGCAGCTTAACGGCGGCTAGCGGGACCGGGGAGCTGTTTTTT | TRBD2 | TRBJ2-2 | TRBV7-3 | NA
CASRGRQDFSGNTIYF | TGTGCCAGCAGGGGCCGACAGGATTTCTCAGGAAACACCATATATTTT | NA | TRBJ1-3 | TRBV27 | NA
CASSIGTGKVTGELFF | TGTGCCAGTAGTATAGGGACAGGGAAGGTCACCGGGGAGCTGTTTTTT | TRBD1 | TRBJ2-2 | TRBV19 | NA
CASSRDRGNSPLHF | TGTGCCAGCAGCCGGGACAGGGGTAATTCACCCCTCCACTTT | TRBD1 | TRBJ1-6 | TRBV27 | NA
CASSPYPRDSYGYTF | TGTGCCAGCAGTCCATACCCGCGGGACAGCTATGGCTACACCTTC | TRBD1 | TRBJ1-2 | TRBV27 | NA
CASSYWGGGQPQHF | TGTGCCAGCAGTTACTGGGGCGGTGGGCAGCCCCAGCATTTT | NA | TRBJ1-5 | TRBV6-2/TRBV6-3 | NA
CASSYGTSGRATGELFF | TGTGCCAGCAGCTACGGGACTAGCGGGAGGGCTACCGGGGAGCTGTTTTTT | TRBD2 | TRBJ2-2 | TRBV5-4 | NA
CASRDKGHMNTEAFF | TGTGCCAGCAGGGACAAGGGACATATGAACACTGAAGCTTTCTTT | NA | TRBJ1-1 | TRBV6-5 | few
CASSSGGPAFF | TGTGCCAGTAGTTCGGGGGGCCCAGCTTTCTTT | NA | TRBJ1-1 | TRBV19 | once
CASSYSSGTGGREQYF | TGTGCCAGCAGTTACTCGAGCGGGACAGGGGGCCGGGAGCAGTACTTC | TRBD1 | TRBJ2-7 | TRBV6-5 | NA
CASSAQRDREAFF | TGTGCCAGCAGCGCTCAGCGGGACAGGGAAGCTTTCTTT | TRBD1 | TRBJ1-1 | TRBV7-9 | NA
CASSFPANTGELFF | TGTGCCAGCAGTTTTCCCGCGAACACCGGGGAGCTGTTTTTT | NA | TRBJ2-2 | TRBV28 | NA
CASSQEGTSGAYNEQFF | TGCGCCAGCAGCCAAGAAGGGACTAGCGGGGCCTACAATGAGCAGTTCTTC | TRBD2 | TRBJ2-1 | TRBV4-1 | NA
CASSFLQGNTEAFF | TGTGCCAGCAGCTTTTTACAGGGGAACACTGAAGCTTTCTTT | NA | TRBJ1-1 | TRBV3-1/TRBV3-2 | many
CASSPKTSVVADTQYF | TGTGCCAGCAGCCCCAAGACTAGTGTTGTCGCAGATACGCAGTATTTT | NA | TRBJ2-3 | TRBV11-1 | NA
CASSLYNRDRESRTYNSPLHF | TGTGCCAGCAGTCTCTATAACCGGGACAGGGAGAGTAGGACCTATAATTCACCCCTCCACTTT | TRBD1 | TRBJ1-6 | TRBV27 | NA
CASNISGQCTDTQYF | TGTGCCAGCAACATTAGCGGGCAGTGCACAGATACGCAGTATTTT | TRBD2 | TRBJ2-3 | TRBV7-9 | once
CASSIPSYEQYF | TGTGCCAGCAGTATCCCCTCTTACGAGCAGTACTTC | NA | TRBJ2-7 | TRBV28 | NA
CASSLDRVSTDTQYF | TGTGCCAGCAGTTTAGACAGGGTTAGCACAGATACGCAGTATTTT | TRBD1 | TRBJ2-3 | TRBV27 | NA
CASNAPGQGNYEQYF | TGTGCCAGCAACGCACCGGGACAGGGTAATTACGAGCAGTACTTC | TRBD1 | TRBJ2-7 | TRBV7-9 | NA
CASSRLGQGNQPQHF | TGTGCCAGCAGTCGCCTGGGACAGGGTAATCAGCCCCAGCATTTT | TRBD1 | TRBJ1-5 | TRBV27 | NA
CASSSAGFTYEQYF | TGCGCCAGCAGCTCTGCGGGGTTTACCTACGAGCAGTACTTC | NA | TRBJ2-7 | TRBV5-1 | few
CASSPETGMNQPQHF | TGTGCCAGCTCACCAGAGACAGGGATGAATCAGCCCCAGCATTTT | TRBD1 | TRBJ1-5 | TRBV18 | NA
CASSQDPPRGPNSPLHF | TGCGCCAGCAGCCAAGATCCCCCCAGGGGGCCAAATTCACCCCTCCACTTT | TRBD1 | TRBJ1-6 | TRBV4-3 | NA
CASSYSKGINYGYTF | TGTGCCAGCAGTTACTCGAAGGGGATAAACTATGGCTACACCTTC | NA | TRBJ1-2 | TRBV6-5 | NA
CASKGQGADTQYF | TGTGCCAGTAAAGGACAGGGCGCAGATACGCAGTATTTT | TRBD1 | TRBJ2-3 | TRBV19 | NA
CASSLEVFASDGGELFF | TGCGCCAGCAGCTTAGAAGTTTTCGCTAGCGACGGCGGGGAGCTGTTTTTT | NA | TRBJ2-2 | TRBV5-1 | NA
CASSVTGTPNEKLFF | TGTGCCAGCAGCGTCACCGGGACACCAAATGAAAAACTGTTTTTT | NA | TRBJ1-4 | TRBV9 | NA
CASRGGGETQYF | TGTGCTTCGAGGGGGGGCGGTGAGACCCAGTACTTC | NA | TRBJ2-5 | TRBV11-3 | NA
CASSHGTGKYEQYF | TGTGCCAGCAGCCACGGGACAGGAAAGTACGAGCAGTACTTC | TRBD1 | TRBJ2-7 | TRBV28 | NA
CASSVERASSYNEQFF | TGTGCCAGCAGTGTGGAGAGGGCTTCCTCCTACAATGAGCAGTTCTTC | NA | TRBJ2-1 | TRBV2 | NA
CASSQDSSLEQFF | TGCGCCAGCAGCCAAGATAGTAGTCTTGAGCAGTTCTTC | NA | TRBJ2-1 | TRBV4-1 | NA
CASSLVGGQSYNSPLHF | TGTGCCAGCAGCTTAGTTGGGGGACAGAGCTATAATTCACCCCTCCACTTT | TRBD1 | TRBJ1-6 | TRBV7-2 | NA
CATSQDSRNEQFF | TGTGCCACCAGTCAGGACAGCCGAAATGAGCAGTTCTTC | NA | TRBJ2-1 | TRBV24-1 | NA
CASRAGLYQETQYF | TGTGCCAGCAGGGCGGGGCTTTACCAAGAGACCCAGTACTTC | NA | TRBJ2-5 | TRBV2 | NA
CASSVEDRPIGYGYTF | TGTGCCAGCAGCGTAGAGGACAGGCCCATTGGGTATGGCTACACCTTC | TRBD1 | TRBJ1-2 | TRBV9 | NA
CASSVETRSGNTIYF | TGTGCCAGCAGCGTAGAGACACGCTCTGGAAACACCATATATTTT | NA | TRBJ1-3 | TRBV9 | NA